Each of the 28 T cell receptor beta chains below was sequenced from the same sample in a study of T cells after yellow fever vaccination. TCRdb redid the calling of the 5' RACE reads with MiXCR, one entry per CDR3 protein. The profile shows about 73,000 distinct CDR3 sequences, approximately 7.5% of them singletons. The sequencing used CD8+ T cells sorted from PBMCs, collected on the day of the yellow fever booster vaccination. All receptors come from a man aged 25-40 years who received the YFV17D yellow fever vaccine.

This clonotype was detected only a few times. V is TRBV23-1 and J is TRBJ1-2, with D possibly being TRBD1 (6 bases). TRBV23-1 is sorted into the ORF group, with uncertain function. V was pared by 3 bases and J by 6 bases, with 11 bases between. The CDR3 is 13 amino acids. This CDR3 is CASSHLRDNGYTF. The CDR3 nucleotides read TGCGCCAGCAGTCACCTCCGGGACAATGGCTACACCTTC.

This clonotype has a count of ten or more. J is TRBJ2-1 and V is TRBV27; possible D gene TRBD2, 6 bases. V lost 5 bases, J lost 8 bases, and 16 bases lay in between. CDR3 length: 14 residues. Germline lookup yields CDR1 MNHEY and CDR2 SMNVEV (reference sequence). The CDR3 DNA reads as TGTGCCAGCAGTCTCCGGGACTGGTCATATGAGCAGTTCTTC. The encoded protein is CASSLRDWSYEQFF.

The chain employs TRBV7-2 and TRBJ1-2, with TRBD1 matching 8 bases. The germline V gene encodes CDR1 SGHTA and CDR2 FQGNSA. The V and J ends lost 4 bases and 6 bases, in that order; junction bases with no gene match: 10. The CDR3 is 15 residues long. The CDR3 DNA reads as TGTGCCAGCAGCTCATTTTCCGGGACAGGTGATGGCTACACCTTC. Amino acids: CASSSFSGTGDGYTF.

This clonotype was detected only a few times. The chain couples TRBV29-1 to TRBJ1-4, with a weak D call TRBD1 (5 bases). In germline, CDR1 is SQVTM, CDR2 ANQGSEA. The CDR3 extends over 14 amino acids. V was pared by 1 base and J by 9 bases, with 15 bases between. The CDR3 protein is CSVEAPWGGQKLFF. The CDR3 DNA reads TGCAGCGTTGAAGCCCCTTGGGGGGGTCAAAAACTGTTTTTT. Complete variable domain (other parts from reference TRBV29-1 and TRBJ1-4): SAVISQKPSRDICQRGTSLTIQCQVDSQVTMMFWYRQQPGQSLTLIATANQGSEATYESGFVIDKFPISRPNLTFSTLTVSNMSPEDSSIYLCSVEAPWGGQKLFFGSGTQLSVL.

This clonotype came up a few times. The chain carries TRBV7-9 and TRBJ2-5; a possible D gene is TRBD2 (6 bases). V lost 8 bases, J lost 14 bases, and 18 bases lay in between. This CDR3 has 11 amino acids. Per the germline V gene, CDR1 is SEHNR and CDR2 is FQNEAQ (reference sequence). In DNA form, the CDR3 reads TGTGCCAGCGAAGGAACGGCGGGGCCCTACTTC. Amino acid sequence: CASEGTAGPYF.

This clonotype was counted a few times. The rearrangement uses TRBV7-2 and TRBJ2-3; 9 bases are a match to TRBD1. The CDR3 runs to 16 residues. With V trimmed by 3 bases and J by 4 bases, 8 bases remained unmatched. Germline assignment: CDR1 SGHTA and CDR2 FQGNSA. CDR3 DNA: TGTGCCAGCAGCTTGGGTGGGACAGGGTTGTCAGATACGCAGTATTTT. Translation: CASSLGGTGLSDTQYF.

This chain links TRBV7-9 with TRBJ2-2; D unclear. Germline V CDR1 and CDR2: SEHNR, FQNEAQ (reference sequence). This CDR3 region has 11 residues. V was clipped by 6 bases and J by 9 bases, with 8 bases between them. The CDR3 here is CASSSGRELFF. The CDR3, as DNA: TGTGCCAGCAGTTCAGGCCGGGAGCTGTTTTTT.

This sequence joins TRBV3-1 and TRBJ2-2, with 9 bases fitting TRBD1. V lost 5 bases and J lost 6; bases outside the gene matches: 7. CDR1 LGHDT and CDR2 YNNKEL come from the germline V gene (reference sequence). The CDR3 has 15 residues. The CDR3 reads CASSDGTGRAGELFF. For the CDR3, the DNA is TGTGCCAGCAGCGACGGGACAGGGAGGGCCGGGGAGCTGTTTTTT.

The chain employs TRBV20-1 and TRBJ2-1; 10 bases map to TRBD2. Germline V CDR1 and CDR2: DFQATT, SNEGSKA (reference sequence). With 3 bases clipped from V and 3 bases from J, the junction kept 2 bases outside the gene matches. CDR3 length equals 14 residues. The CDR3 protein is CSASRLAGYNEQFF. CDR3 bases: TGCAGTGCTAGCCGACTAGCGGGCTACAATGAGCAGTTCTTC.

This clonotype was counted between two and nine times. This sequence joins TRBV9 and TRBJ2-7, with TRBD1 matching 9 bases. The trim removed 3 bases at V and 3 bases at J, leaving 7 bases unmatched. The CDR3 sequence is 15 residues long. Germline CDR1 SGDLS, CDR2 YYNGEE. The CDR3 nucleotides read TGTGCCAGCAGCGGCCGGGACAGGGTCTTCTACGAGCAGTACTTC. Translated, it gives CASSGRDRVFYEQYF.

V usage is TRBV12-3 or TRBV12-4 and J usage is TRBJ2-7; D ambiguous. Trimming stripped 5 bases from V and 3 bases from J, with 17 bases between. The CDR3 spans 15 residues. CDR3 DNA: TGTGCCAGCAGTAAAACGTTCGACATCAACTACGAGCAGTACTTC. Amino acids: CASSKTFDINYEQYF.

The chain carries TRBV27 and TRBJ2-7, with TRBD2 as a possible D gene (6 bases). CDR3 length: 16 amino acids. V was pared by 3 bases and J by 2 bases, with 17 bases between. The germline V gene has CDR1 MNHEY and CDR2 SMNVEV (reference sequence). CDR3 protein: CASSFTPGGSAYEQYF. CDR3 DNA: TGTGCCAGCAGTTTTACCCCTGGGGGGAGCGCCTACGAGCAGTACTTC.

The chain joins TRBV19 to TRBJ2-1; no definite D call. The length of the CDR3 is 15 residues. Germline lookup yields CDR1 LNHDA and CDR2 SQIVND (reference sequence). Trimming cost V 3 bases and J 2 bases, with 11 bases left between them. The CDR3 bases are TGTGCCAGTAGTATGATAGCAGCAACCTACAATGAGCAGTTCTTC. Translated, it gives CASSMIAATYNEQFF.

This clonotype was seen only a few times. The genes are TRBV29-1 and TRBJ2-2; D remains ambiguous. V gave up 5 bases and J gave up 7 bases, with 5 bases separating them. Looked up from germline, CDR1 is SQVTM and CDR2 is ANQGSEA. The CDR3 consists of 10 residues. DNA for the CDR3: TGCAGCGTTTCGGACGGGGAGCTGTTTTTT. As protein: CSVSDGELFF.

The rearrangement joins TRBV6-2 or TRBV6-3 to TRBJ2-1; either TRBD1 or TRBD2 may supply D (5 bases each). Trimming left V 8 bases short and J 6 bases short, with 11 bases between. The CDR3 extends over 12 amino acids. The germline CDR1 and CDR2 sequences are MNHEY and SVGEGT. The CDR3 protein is CASLTGGNEQFF. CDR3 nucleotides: TGTGCCAGCCTGACTGGGGGCAATGAGCAGTTCTTC.

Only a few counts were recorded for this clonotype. CDR3 sequence (DNA): TGTGCCTGGAGTACAGGGGCACTGGCTCGGACTGAAGCTTTCTTT. Translated, it gives CAWSTGALARTEAFF. The chain has TRBV30 and TRBJ1-1; 7 bases fit TRBD1. Unmatched junction bases numbered 11, after V lost 2 bases and J lost 5 bases. The CDR3 is 15 amino acids. CDR1 is GTSNPN, CDR2 SVGIG, per germline (reference sequence).

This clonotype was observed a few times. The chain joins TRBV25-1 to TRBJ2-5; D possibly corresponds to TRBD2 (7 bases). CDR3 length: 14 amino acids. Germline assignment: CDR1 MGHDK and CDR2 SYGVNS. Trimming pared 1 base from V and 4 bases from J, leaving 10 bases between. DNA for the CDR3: TGTGCCAGCAGTGAATGGGGAGGGGGAGAGACCCAGTACTTC. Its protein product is CASSEWGGGETQYF.

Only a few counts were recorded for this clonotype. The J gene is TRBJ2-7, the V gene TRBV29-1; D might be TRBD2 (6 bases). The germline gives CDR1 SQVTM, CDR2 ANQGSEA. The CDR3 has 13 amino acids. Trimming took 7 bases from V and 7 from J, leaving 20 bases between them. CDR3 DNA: TGCAGCGCTATACCGTCTGGGAGGTGGGAGCAGTACTTC. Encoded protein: CSAIPSGRWEQYF.

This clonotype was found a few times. The CDR3 nucleotides read TGCAGTGCTAAGGGACAGAGCTCCTACGAGCAGTACTTC. This sequence encodes CSAKGQSSYEQYF. The chain has TRBV20-1 and TRBJ2-7, with TRBD1 identical over 7 bases. Germline-derived CDR1 and CDR2 are DFQATT and SNEGSKA (reference sequence). Trimming at V came to 4 bases and at J to 0 bases, leaving 3 bases not matched to a gene. The CDR3 is 13 residues long.

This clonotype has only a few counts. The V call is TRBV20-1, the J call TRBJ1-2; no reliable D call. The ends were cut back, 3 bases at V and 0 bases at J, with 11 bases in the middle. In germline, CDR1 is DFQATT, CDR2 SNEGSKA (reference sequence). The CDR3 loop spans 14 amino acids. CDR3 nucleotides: TGCAGTGCTAGTGGCGGAGAATCTAACTATGGCTACACCTTC. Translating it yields CSASGGESNYGYTF.

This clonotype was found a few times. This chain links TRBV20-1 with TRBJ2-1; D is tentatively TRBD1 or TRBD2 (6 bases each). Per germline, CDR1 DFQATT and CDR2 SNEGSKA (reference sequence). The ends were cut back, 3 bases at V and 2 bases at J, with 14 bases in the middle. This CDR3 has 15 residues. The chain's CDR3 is CSASSGAGTYNEQFF. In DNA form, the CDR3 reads TGCAGTGCTAGCTCGGGGGCGGGTACCTACAATGAGCAGTTCTTC.

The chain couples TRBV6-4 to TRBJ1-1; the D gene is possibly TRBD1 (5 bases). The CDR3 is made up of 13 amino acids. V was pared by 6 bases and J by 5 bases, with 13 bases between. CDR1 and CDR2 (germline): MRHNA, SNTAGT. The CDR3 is CASSLGVGTEAFF. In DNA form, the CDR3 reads TGTGCCAGCAGCTTGGGGGTGGGTACTGAAGCTTTCTTT.

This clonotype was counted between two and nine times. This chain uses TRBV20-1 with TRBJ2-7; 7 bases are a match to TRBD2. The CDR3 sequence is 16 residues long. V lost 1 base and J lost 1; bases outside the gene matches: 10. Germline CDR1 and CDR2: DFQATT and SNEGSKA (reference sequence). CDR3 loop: CSARALARLKSYEQYF. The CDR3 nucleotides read TGCAGTGCTAGAGCACTAGCGCGATTGAAGTCCTACGAGCAGTACTTC.

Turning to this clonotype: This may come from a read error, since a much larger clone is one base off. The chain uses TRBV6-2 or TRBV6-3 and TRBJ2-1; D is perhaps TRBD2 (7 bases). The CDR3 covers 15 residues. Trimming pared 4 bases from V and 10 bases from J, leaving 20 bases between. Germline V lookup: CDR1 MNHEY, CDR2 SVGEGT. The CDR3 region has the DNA TGTGCCAGCAGTTGGCGGGGGACAACCAAGGAGGAGCAGTTCTTC. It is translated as CASSWRGTTKEEQFF.

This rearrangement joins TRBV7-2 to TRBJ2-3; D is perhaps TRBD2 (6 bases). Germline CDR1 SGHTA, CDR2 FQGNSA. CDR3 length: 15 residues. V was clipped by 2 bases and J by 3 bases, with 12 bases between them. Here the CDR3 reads CASSLKRATTDTQYF. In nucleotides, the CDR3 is TGTGCCAGCAGCTTAAAGCGGGCTACGACAGATACGCAGTATTTT.

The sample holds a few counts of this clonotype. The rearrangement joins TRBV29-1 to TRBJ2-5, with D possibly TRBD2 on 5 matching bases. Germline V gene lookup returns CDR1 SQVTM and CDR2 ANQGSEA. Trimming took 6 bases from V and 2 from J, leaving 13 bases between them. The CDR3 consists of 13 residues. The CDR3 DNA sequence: TGCAGCGTCTCGACGGGCGGGCAAGAGACCCAGTACTTC. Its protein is CSVSTGGQETQYF.

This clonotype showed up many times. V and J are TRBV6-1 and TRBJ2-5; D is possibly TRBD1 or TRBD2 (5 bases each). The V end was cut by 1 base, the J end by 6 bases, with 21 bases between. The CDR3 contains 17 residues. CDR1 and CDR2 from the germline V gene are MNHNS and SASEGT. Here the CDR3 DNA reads TGTGCCAGCAGTGAAGAGAGGGGCCAGACCAGTACAAAGACCCAGTACTTC. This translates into CASSEERGQTSTKTQYF.

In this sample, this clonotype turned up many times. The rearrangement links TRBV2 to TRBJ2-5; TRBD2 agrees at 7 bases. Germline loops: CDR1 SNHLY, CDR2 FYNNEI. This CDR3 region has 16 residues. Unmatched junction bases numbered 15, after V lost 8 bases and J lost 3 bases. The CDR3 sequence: CASLKRVVAGEETQYF. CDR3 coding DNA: TGTGCCAGCCTGAAACGCGTTGTGGCGGGAGAAGAGACCCAGTACTTC.